This T cell receptor beta chain was identified in a study of beta chain bispecific antibodies for T cell cancers. Turning to the study itself: Jurkat cells expressed TRBV12-3; HPB-ALL cells expressed TRBV5-5. Study-wide results and caveats: Non-targeted, unrelated TRBV family members appeared unchanged. The leukemia cells, rather than normal T cells, gave most of the targeted TRBV signal. Versus anti-CD19, anti-TRBV12 exposure cut the TRBV12-3 share of TRBV signal by approximately 99%.

This clonotype was found many times. Antigen unknown. Unique molecular identifier barcodes measured each clonotype's abundance. TCRdb re-called the 5' RACE reads with MiXCR, one entry per CDR3 protein. The table shows 20,000 to 25,000 distinct CDR3 sequences, with just over 2% occurring only once. CDR3 length equals 14 residues. The V gene's germline CDR1 is KGHSH and CDR2 LQKENI. V lost 3 bases and J 3 bases, leaving 12 bases between the germline ends. T cells were expanded from blood mononuclear cells for 2 to 4 days with anti-CD3 OKT3 or CD3/CD28 beads. Each coculture: around 50,000 target cells, around 50,000 normal T cells, bispecific antibody.

The gene calls are TRBV18 and TRBJ2-7, with D hard to call. Here the sequenced sample was healthy donor T cells cultured with leukemia cells, taken from a culture containing a bispecific antibody targeting TCR Vbeta12. The TCR comes from a human donor in good health. Some clones in this sample may be carry-over from other donors' samples. The CDR3, as DNA: TGTGCCAGCTCACCCCCCGCAGAGGACTACGAGCAGTACTTC. It yields the protein CASSPPAEDYEQYF.